These 32 T cell receptor beta chains were sequenced from one sample in a study of blood T cell repertoires in COVID-19. Some clones are missing from TCRdb's copy, which holds only in-frame ones; the method was immunoSEQ multiplex PCR. The sample lists some 75,000 clones, roughly 91% occurring once. Sequencing was carried out using peripheral blood. The receptors originated from a man aged 60 to 75 with acute or convalescent COVID-19.

The rearrangement links TRBV19 to TRBJ2-5; D gene uncertain. Germline V gene lookup returns CDR1 LNHDA and CDR2 SQIVND (reference sequence). The CDR3 consists of 13 residues. V lost 4 bases, J lost 2 bases, and 8 bases lay in between. In nucleotides, the CDR3 is TGTGCCAGTAGTACAAGCTTGCAAGAGACCCAGTACTTC. This sequence encodes CASSTSLQETQYF.

The gene calls are TRBV19 and TRBJ2-2; 8 bases map to TRBD2. V was pared by 6 bases and J by 0 bases, with 9 bases of the junction left unmatched. This CDR3 spans 17 amino acids. Germline V gene data show CDR1 as LNHDA and CDR2 as SQIVND (reference sequence). This CDR3 reads CASRIGLAGTNTGELFF. The CDR3 DNA reads TGTGCCAGTAGGATTGGACTAGCCGGAACGAACACCGGGGAGCTGTTTTTT.

The V and J genes are TRBV24-1 and TRBJ2-3; D is unclear. The germline V gene has CDR1 KGHDR and CDR2 SFDVKD. With 5 bases removed from V and 10 bases from J, the gap between germline ends came to 9 bases. This CDR3 has 11 residues. The chain's CDR3 is CATSGTLAQYF. DNA of the CDR3: TGTGCCACCAGTGGAACTTTGGCGCAGTATTTT.

This clone has only one observation. V gene TRBV2 combines with J gene TRBJ2-5, with 13 bases identical to TRBD2. The CDR3 spans 13 residues. Trimming removed 10 bases from V and 10 bases from J; junction bases left unmatched: 9. Germline V gene sequence: CDR1 SNHLY, CDR2 FYNNEI. The CDR3 loop reads CATGLAGVGSQYF. The CDR3, as DNA: TGTGCCACCGGACTAGCGGGAGTCGGTAGCCAGTACTTC.

This clone was picked up a small number of times. The rearrangement joins TRBV6-5 to TRBJ1-1; a weak D match, TRBD1 (5 bases). Trimming removed 5 bases from V and 5 bases from J, with 12 bases in between. Germline lookup yields CDR1 MNHEY and CDR2 SVGAGI. This CDR3 has 13 residues. Written as DNA, the CDR3 is TGTGCCAGCAGTCAGGGCAGAAGGACTGAAGCTTTCTTT. Its protein is CASSQGRRTEAFF.

J is TRBJ1-6 and V is TRBV5-8; D call uncertain. CDR3 length equals 15 residues. V was clipped by 4 bases and J by 0 bases, with 8 bases between them. CDR1 and CDR2 (germline): SGHTS, YDEGEE. The CDR3 loop reads CASSPISSYNSPLHF. The CDR3 coding sequence is TGTGCCAGCAGCCCGATTAGCTCCTATAATTCACCCCTCCACTTT. The variable domain in full, completed from reference TRBV5-8 and TRBJ1-6, reads EAGVTQSPTHLIKTRGQQATLRCSPISGHTSVYWYQQALGLGLQFLLWYDEGEERNRGNFPPRFSGRQFPNYSSELNVNALELEDSALYLCASSPISSYNSPLHFGNGTRLTVT.

This clone was counted a few times. V and J are TRBV5-1 and TRBJ1-4; D is undetermined. The CDR3 loop spans 12 amino acids. The germline V and J ends were trimmed by 4 bases and 8 bases, with 9 bases remaining between them. CDR1 and CDR2 (germline): SGHRS, YFSETQ. The CDR3 protein is CASSLDQEKLFF. The CDR3 DNA reads as TGCGCCAGCAGCCTCGATCAGGAAAAACTGTTTTTT. Together with reference TRBV5-1 and TRBJ1-4, the CDR3 gives the full variable domain: KAGVTQTPRYLIKTRGQQVTLSCSPISGHRSVSWYQQTPGQGLQFLFEYFSETQRNKGNFPGRFSGRQFSNSRSEMNVSTLELGDSALYLCASSLDQEKLFFGSGTQLSVL.

The chain carries TRBV19 and TRBJ1-2, with D perhaps matching TRBD1 (6 bases). This CDR3 contains 14 residues. Trimming cost V 3 bases and J 7 bases, with 15 bases left between them. CDR1 and CDR2 from the germline V gene are LNHDA and SQIVND (reference sequence). CDR3 loop: CASSILDRRSGYTF. The CDR3 nucleotides read TGTGCCAGTAGTATTCTCGACAGGAGGAGTGGCTACACCTTC.

The V gene is TRBV9, the J gene TRBJ1-2; tentatively, D is TRBD1 (6 bases). This CDR3 comprises 14 residues. Germline V gene sequence: CDR1 SGDLS, CDR2 YYNGEE. V gave up 3 bases and J gave up 2 bases, with 11 bases separating them. The CDR3 DNA is TGTGCCAGCAGCGCCGGGGACACAAACTATGGCTACACCTTC. The encoded protein is CASSAGDTNYGYTF.

This rearrangement joins TRBV5-1 to TRBJ2-1, with D unresolved. Trimming removed 0 bases from V and 7 bases from J, with 11 bases in between. This CDR3 has 14 residues. The germline CDR1 and CDR2 sequences are SGHRS and YFSETQ. This CDR3 reads CASSLGGIRNEQFF. The CDR3 nucleotides are TGCGCCAGCAGCTTGGGCGGTATAAGGAATGAGCAGTTCTTC.

The genes are TRBV7-7 and TRBJ1-4; 8 nucleotides line up with TRBD1. CDR1 and CDR2 from the germline V gene are SSHAT and FNYEAQ (reference sequence). Trimming removed 6 bases from V and 11 bases from J; junction bases left unmatched: 5. The CDR3 runs 12 residues. The CDR3 nucleotides are TGTGCCAGCAGGGACAGGGATGGTAAACTGTTTTTT. Translation: CASRDRDGKLFF.

The V call is TRBV2, the J call TRBJ1-4; D is ambiguous. The CDR3 runs to 14 residues. Trimming pared 8 bases from V and 6 bases from J, leaving 16 bases between. In germline, CDR1 is SNHLY, CDR2 FYNNEI. CDR3 loop: CASSGEIRYEKLFF. The CDR3 DNA sequence: TGTGCCAGCTCCGGAGAGATAAGATATGAAAAACTGTTTTTT.

The rearrangement uses TRBV14 and TRBJ2-1; 11 nucleotides agree with TRBD2. The CDR3 loop spans 18 amino acids. The germline CDR1 and CDR2 sequences are SGHDN and FVKESK. V shed 2 bases and J 4 bases; nucleotides not matched to a gene: 10. DNA of the CDR3: TGTGCCAGCAGCCAACCAAGGGAACTAGCGGGAGTGTACAATGAGCAGTTCTTC. It translates to CASSQPRELAGVYNEQFF. Based on the CDR3 plus reference TRBV14 and TRBJ2-1, the full variable domain is EAGVTQFPSHSVIEKGQTVTLRCDPISGHDNLYWYRRVMGKEIKFLLHFVKESKQDESGMPNNRFLAERTGGTYSTLKVQPAELEDSGVYFCASSQPRELAGVYNEQFFGPGTRLTVL.

CDR3 sequence (DNA): TGTGCCAGCAGTGAATATATGAGTAACTATGGCTACACCTTC. This gives the protein CASSEYMSNYGYTF. The V and J genes are TRBV25-1 and TRBJ1-2; no clear D gene. Germline assignment: CDR1 MGHDK and CDR2 SYGVNS. Trimming removed 0 bases at V and 1 base at J, with 6 bases between. The length of the CDR3 is 14 residues.

The chain links TRBV11-3 to TRBJ2-6, with 7 bases fitting TRBD1. The V gene's germline CDR1 is SGHNT and CDR2 YENEEA. The CDR3 is 16 amino acids. Losses at the gene ends were 5 bases for V and 0 bases for J; bases not matched to a gene: 4. CDR3 in amino acids: CASSRTGHSGANVLTF. In DNA form, the CDR3 reads TGTGCCAGCAGCCGGACAGGTCACTCTGGGGCCAACGTCCTGACTTTC.

The rearrangement joins TRBV5-5 to TRBJ2-5; D call uncertain. V lost 1 base to trimming and J lost 1 base, with 11 bases between them. Germline CDR1 and CDR2: SGHKS and YYEKEE (reference sequence). This CDR3 region has 15 residues. This chain's CDR3 is CASSLFGTFQETQYF. The DNA for the CDR3 is TGTGCCAGCAGCTTGTTTGGCACCTTCCAAGAGACCCAGTACTTC.

The CDR3 sequence: CASSGSDREKLFF. DNA of the CDR3: TGTGCCAGCTCCGGGAGTGATAGGGAAAAACTGTTTTTT. V and J are TRBV18 and TRBJ1-4, with D unclear. The ends were cut back, 6 bases at V and 8 bases at J, with 13 bases in the middle. CDR1 is KGHSH and CDR2 is LQKENI in the germline V gene. This CDR3 spans 13 amino acids.

This clone was counted between two and nine times. This chain connects TRBV6-2 or TRBV6-3 to TRBJ2-1; D gene ambiguous. V lost 1 base, J lost 8 bases, and 3 bases lay in between. Germline V CDR1 and CDR2: MNHEY, SVGEGT. This CDR3 has 11 amino acids. CDR3: CASSYFDEQFF. DNA for the CDR3: TGTGCCAGCAGTTACTTCGATGAGCAGTTCTTC.

The chain couples TRBV30 to TRBJ1-3, with a possible D match to TRBD1 (6 bases). V lost 1 base and J lost 5, with 18 bases in between. The V gene's germline CDR1 is GTSNPN and CDR2 SVGIG (reference sequence). This CDR3 is 16 amino acids long. The DNA for the CDR3 is TGTGCCTGGAGTGCCCTGGACAGACCTTGGAGAAACACCATATATTTT. It specifies CAWSALDRPWRNTIYF. Together with reference TRBV30 and TRBJ1-3, the CDR3 gives the full variable domain: SQTIHQWPATLVQPVGSPLSLECTVEGTSNPNLYWYRQAAGRGLQLLFYSVGIGQISSEVPQNLSASRPQDRQFILSSKKLLLSDSGFYLCAWSALDRPWRNTIYFGEGSWLTVV.

The V gene is TRBV6-5, the J gene TRBJ1-4, with TRBD1 as a possible D gene (5 bases). The CDR3 loop spans 15 amino acids. Germline V gives CDR1 MNHEY, CDR2 SVGAGI. Trimming stripped 6 bases from V and 7 bases from J, with 18 bases between. This CDR3 reads CASSAAGSRFEKLFF. DNA of the CDR3: TGTGCCAGCAGCGCTGCAGGGTCTCGTTTTGAAAAACTGTTTTTT.

The rearrangement joins TRBV12-3 or TRBV12-4 to TRBJ1-4; the D gene is possibly TRBD1 (5 bases). V was shortened by 6 bases and J by 7 bases, with 12 bases between the two germline ends. CDR3 length equals 13 residues. CDR3 loop: CASRPREGEKLFF. The CDR3 coding sequence is TGTGCCAGCAGACCCAGGGAGGGTGAAAAACTGTTTTTT.

The V and J genes are TRBV5-8 and TRBJ2-5; tentative D call: TRBD1 (6 bases). This CDR3 has 15 residues. Germline V gene lookup returns CDR1 SGHTS and CDR2 YDEGEE. Trimming stripped 0 bases from V and 0 bases from J, with 9 bases between. CDR3 in amino acids: CASSLETGYQETQYF. In nucleotides, the CDR3 is TGTGCCAGCAGCTTGGAGACAGGTTACCAAGAGACCCAGTACTTC. Full variable domain (outside the CDR3, taken from reference TRBV5-8 and TRBJ2-5): EAGVTQSPTHLIKTRGQQATLRCSPISGHTSVYWYQQALGLGLQFLLWYDEGEERNRGNFPPRFSGRQFPNYSSELNVNALELEDSALYLCASSLETGYQETQYFGPGTRLLVL.

This chain links TRBV30 with TRBJ1-2; 8 bases are shared with TRBD1. The trim removed 0 bases at V and 2 bases at J, leaving 2 bases unmatched. The germline CDR1 and CDR2 sequences are GTSNPN and SVGIG (reference sequence). The CDR3 is 14 amino acids. The CDR3 bases are TGTGCCTGGAGTGTAACAGGGGGGAACTATGGCTACACCTTC. It translates to CAWSVTGGNYGYTF.

This chain joins TRBV27 and TRBJ1-2; no clear D gene. Germline CDR1 MNHEY, CDR2 SMNVEV (reference sequence). The CDR3 extends over 13 amino acids. Trimming left V 3 bases short and J 8 bases short, with 13 bases between. CDR3 nucleotides: TGTGCCAGCAGTTTCACCCCTTCCTACGGCTACACCTTC. It specifies CASSFTPSYGYTF.

This sequence joins TRBV15 and TRBJ1-2; perhaps TRBD1 as D (5 bases). Germline V CDR1 and CDR2: LNHNV, YYDKDF (reference sequence). This CDR3 comprises 15 residues. V dropped 0 bases and J dropped 4 bases, with 12 bases sitting between them. The CDR3 spells CATSRDRGTSYGYTF. The CDR3 nucleotides are TGTGCCACCAGCAGAGATAGGGGCACCTCCTATGGCTACACCTTC. Looking up the rest from reference TRBV15 and TRBJ1-2 gives the full variable domain: DAMVIQNPRYQVTQFGKPVTLSCSQTLNHNVMYWYQQKSSQAPKLLFHYYDKDFNNEADTPDNFQSRRPNTSFCFLDIRSPGLGDTAMYLCATSRDRGTSYGYTFGSGTRLTVV.

J is TRBJ2-4 and V is TRBV3-1 (or the pseudogene TRBV3-2); 8 bases match TRBD2. Germline CDR1 LGHDT, CDR2 YNNKEL (reference sequence). The J segment lost 3 bases and the V segment lost 3 bases, leaving 1 base of the junction unmatched. This CDR3 region has 14 residues. Here the CDR3 DNA reads TGTGCCAGCAGCCACACTAGCGGCAAAAACATTCAGTACTTC. Protein product: CASSHTSGKNIQYF.

This clone occurred a few times. This rearrangement joins TRBV10-2 to TRBJ2-7, with 15 positions matching TRBD2. The ends lost 5 bases at V and 6 bases at J; junction bases unmatched: 2. This CDR3 is 14 amino acids long. Per the germline V gene, CDR1 is WSHSY and CDR2 is SAAADI. The CDR3 protein is CASSWTSGRGEQYF. The DNA for the CDR3 is TGCGCCAGCAGTTGGACTAGCGGGAGGGGCGAGCAGTACTTC.

A single count supports this clone. One end of the junction does not line up with germline, which may come from a read error. The genes are TRBV10-1 and TRBJ2-1, with TRBD2 as a possible D gene (6 bases). From germline, CDR1 is WNHNN and CDR2 SYGVQD (reference sequence). This CDR3 contains 12 residues. Here the CDR3 DNA reads TGCGCCAGCAGTGAGTCGTTGGGGAGGTGGGTCTTC. It specifies CASSESLGRWVF.

The chain employs TRBV4-1 and TRBJ2-7; 9 bases are a match to TRBD2. Germline CDR1 reads MGHRA; CDR2 reads YSYEKL. This CDR3 has 15 residues. With V trimmed by 2 bases and J by 0 bases, 2 bases remained unmatched. The CDR3 bases are TGCGCCAGCAGCCAAATAGCGGGGGCCTCCTACGAGCAGTACTTC. Protein sequence: CASSQIAGASYEQYF.

V is TRBV5-1 and J is TRBJ1-1; weak D call: TRBD1 (6 bases). The CDR3 contains 14 residues. Germline-derived CDR1 and CDR2 are SGHRS and YFSETQ. Trimming took 0 bases from V and 11 from J, leaving 17 bases between them. The CDR3 loop reads CASSLEGGLSEAFF. DNA of the CDR3: TGCGCCAGCAGCTTGGAGGGGGGGCTCTCCGAGGCTTTCTTT.

This chain links TRBV27 with TRBJ1-3; D might be TRBD1 (5 bases). This CDR3 is built from 15 residues. V was clipped by 4 bases and J by 1 base, with 11 bases between them. The germline V gene has CDR1 MNHEY and CDR2 SMNVEV (reference sequence). The CDR3 is CASSYRGISGNTIYF. CDR3 DNA sequence: TGTGCCAGCAGTTATCGGGGGATATCTGGAAACACCATATATTTT.

This rearrangement joins TRBV23-1 to TRBJ2-1; weak D call: TRBD2 (6 bases). TRBV23-1 is flagged as an ORF with uncertain function. CDR3 length equals 11 residues. V was trimmed by 7 bases and J by 8 bases, leaving 9 bases between them. This CDR3 is CASTGVHEQFF. Here the CDR3 DNA reads TGCGCCAGCACGGGGGTTCATGAGCAGTTCTTC.